The table lists the clone carrying this TCR beta chain with a count of one. Its antigen is currently unknown. This entry comes from a study of neoadjuvant nivolumab and ipilimumab in lung cancer. CDR1 is MNHEY and CDR2 is SVGAGI in the germline V gene. The CDR3 consists of 15 residues. Trimming took 5 bases from V and 8 from J; bases not matched to a gene: 11. Assay: immunoSEQ multiplex PCR; the TCRdb copy retains only in-frame clones and omits some. This table holds 10,000 or so clones, 70% to 80% found once. Study findings and constraints: Pathologic regression was not significantly tied to TCR clonality. Blood richness before therapy tracked richness in tumors resected after neoadjuvant therapy. Only two of four nivolumab-treated tumors gained richness and clonality by surgery. TCR sequencing covered a small number of samples.

The chain couples TRBV6-5 to TRBJ2-1, with 8 bases matching TRBD1. This sample comprised tumor tissue, obtained after neoadjuvant nivolumab, alone or with ipilimumab, at or shortly before surgery. The TCR sequence derives from an adult with non-small cell lung cancer. Some clones in this sample may be carry-over from other donors' samples. The CDR3 region has the DNA TGTGCCAGCAGTCCAGGACAGGGTTTTAGAGATGAGCAGTTCTTC. Its translation is CASSPGQGFRDEQFF.